Sequencing of this T cell receptor beta chain was carried out in a study of blood T cell repertoires in COVID-19. Study-level background: COVID-19 samples collected from the United States, Italy and Spain covered acute and convalescent phases. Nucleic acid was either cDNA or gDNA, and it came from T cells, B-cell-depleted T cells, or PBMCs.

Deletions cut 8 bases from V and 5 bases from J, with 12 bases between. This CDR3 has 12 amino acids. In germline, CDR1 is MNHEY, CDR2 SVGAGI. In the source study's methods: Scientists estimated how many nucleated cells there were by amplifying reference gene primers. Libraries were prepared by immunoSEQ multiplex PCR; TCRdb keeps only in-frame clonotypes and omits some of them. The V and J calls and clone size come from that table; D and trimming were worked out from the DNA. Altogether some 190,000 clones are present, 70% to 90% being singletons, with the ten largest covering 5% to 8%. This TCR derives from a woman between 40 and 55 years old who had recovered from COVID-19. This chain joins TRBV6-5 and TRBJ1-2, with D possibly being TRBD1 (5 bases). Sequencing was performed on peripheral blood. The CDR3 DNA follows: TGTGCCAGCGCACAGGCTTATTATGGCTACACCTTC. This encodes CASAQAYYGYTF.